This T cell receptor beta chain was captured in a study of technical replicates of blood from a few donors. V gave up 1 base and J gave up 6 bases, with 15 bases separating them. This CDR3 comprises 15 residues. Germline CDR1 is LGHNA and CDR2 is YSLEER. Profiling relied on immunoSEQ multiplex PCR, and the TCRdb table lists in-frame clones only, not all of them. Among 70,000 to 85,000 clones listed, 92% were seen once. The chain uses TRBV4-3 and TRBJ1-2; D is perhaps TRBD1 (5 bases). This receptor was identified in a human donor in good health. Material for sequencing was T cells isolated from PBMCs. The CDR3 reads CASSQVGTRGNGYTF. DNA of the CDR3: TGCGCCAGCAGCCAAGTTGGTACTCGGGGGAATGGCTACACCTTC.